Listed here are 17 T cell receptor beta chains from one sample, sequenced in a study of human T cells and chemical hapten exposure. Time point reported: patch test 2, 6 weeks after DPC sensitization. Treatment indicated: therapeutic diphenylcyclopropenone sensitization with weekly scalp DPC. TCRdb re-called the RACE reads through MiXCR, storing one row per CDR3 protein. The sample contains about 85,000 distinct CDR3 sequences, 11% of which appear only once. The sequences come from whole blood, collected in connection with sensitization to the hapten diphenylcyclopropenone (DPC). Receptors were obtained from a man aged 18 to 30 with alopecia areata. Some clones in this sample may be carry-over from other donors' samples.

The rearrangement links TRBV7-9 to TRBJ1-2, with TRBD1 matching over 7 bases. With 4 bases clipped from V and 2 bases from J, the junction kept 10 bases outside the gene matches. CDR1 SEHNR and CDR2 FQNEAQ come from the germline V gene (reference sequence). The CDR3 has 16 residues. The CDR3 nucleotides are TGTGCCAGCAGCTCGACCGGGACAGCCCCCAACTATGGCTACACCTTC. It translates to CASSSTGTAPNYGYTF.

The chain carries TRBV5-6 and TRBJ2-1, with D maybe TRBD1 (7 bases). The CDR3 length is 18 residues. V was pared by 4 bases and J by 2 bases, with 22 bases between. Germline CDR1 and CDR2: SGHDT and YYEEEE. This chain's CDR3 is CASSPGLRRTGPYNEQFF. CDR3 DNA sequence: TGTGCCAGCAGCCCGGGACTTCGCAGGACAGGACCCTACAATGAGCAGTTCTTC.

The CDR3 DNA reads TGCGCCAGCAGCCGGGACGAAACCGGGGAGCTGTTTTTT. Encoded protein: CASSRDETGELFF. The V and J genes are TRBV5-1 and TRBJ2-2; either TRBD1 or TRBD2 may supply D (5 bases each). From germline, CDR1 is SGHRS and CDR2 YFSETQ. The CDR3 is 13 amino acids. Trimming stripped 4 bases from V and 5 bases from J, with 9 bases between.

This clonotype showed up just a few times. V usage is TRBV12-3 or TRBV12-4 and J usage is TRBJ1-1, with D possibly being TRBD1 (5 bases). Trimming took off 5 bases at V and 4 bases at J, with 5 bases between the two ends. The CDR3 is made up of 11 amino acids. Written as DNA, the CDR3 is TGTGCCAGCAGTCAGGGCACTGAAGCTTTCTTT. It codes for CASSQGTEAFF.

The rearrangement links TRBV3-1 to TRBJ2-1; D perhaps matches TRBD1 (5 bases). Trimming cost V 0 bases and J 0 bases, with 9 bases left between them. The CDR3 covers 16 residues. Germline-derived CDR1 and CDR2 are LGHDT and YNNKEL (reference sequence). The DNA of the CDR3 is TGTGCCAGCAGCCAAGATCCGACAGCCTCCTACAATGAGCAGTTCTTC. It codes for CASSQDPTASYNEQFF.

This rearrangement joins TRBV4-2 to TRBJ2-1; 10 nucleotides agree with TRBD1. Germline V gives CDR1 LGHNA, CDR2 YNFKEQ. V lost 0 bases, J lost 7 bases, and 12 bases stayed unmatched. The CDR3 runs 18 residues. The CDR3, as DNA: TGTGCCAGCAGCCAAGATCCAACCTGGACAGGGGGTAGGAATGAGCAGTTCTTC. Its translation is CASSQDPTWTGGRNEQFF.

This clonotype was observed many times. The chain uses TRBV6-2 or TRBV6-3 and TRBJ2-1, with 10 nucleotides matching TRBD1. CDR1 is MNHEY and CDR2 is SVGEGT in the germline V gene. The CDR3 is 19 amino acids. V shed 0 bases and J 4 bases; nucleotides not matched to a gene: 12. The CDR3 sequence is CASSYSMIPGQGRYNEQFF. As DNA, the CDR3 is TGTGCCAGCAGTTACTCAATGATTCCGGGACAGGGGCGATACAATGAGCAGTTCTTC.

This chain connects TRBV6-2 or TRBV6-3 to TRBJ2-5, with D possibly being TRBD1 (6 bases). Germline CDR1 reads MNHEY; CDR2 reads SVGEGT. Trimming removed 7 bases from V and 5 bases from J, with 20 bases in between. This CDR3 spans 15 amino acids. The CDR3 DNA is TGTGCCAGCATGAGAGGCAGGGGTGTCTTGGAGACCCAGTACTTC. Encoded protein: CASMRGRGVLETQYF.

This clonotype has a handful of counts. The chain is built from TRBV5-1 and TRBJ2-1; 9 bases align to TRBD2. The V gene end was trimmed by 7 bases and the J gene end by 5 bases; junction bases not matched to a gene: 7. The CDR3 spans 14 residues. Germline-derived CDR1 and CDR2 are SGHRS and YFSETQ. The CDR3: CASRRGGIDNEQFF. The CDR3 DNA sequence: TGCGCCAGCCGGCGGGGGGGCATCGACAATGAGCAGTTCTTC.

This clonotype was seen repeatedly, ten times or more. The chain combines TRBV28 with TRBJ2-7; either TRBD1 or TRBD2 may fit D (5 bases each). The germline V and J ends were trimmed by 4 bases and 2 bases, with 9 bases remaining between them. The CDR3 runs to 13 residues. Germline CDR1 is MDHEN and CDR2 is SYDVKM. CDR3 loop: CASSSRGPYEQYF. CDR3 nucleotide sequence: TGTGCCAGCAGTTCGAGGGGACCCTACGAGCAGTACTTC.

This clonotype has ten or more counts. CDR3 in amino acids: CASSFLGQLSFYEQYF. In nucleotides, the CDR3 is TGTGCCAGCAGCTTCCTTGGACAGCTATCCTTCTACGAGCAGTACTTC. This rearrangement joins TRBV11-2 to TRBJ2-7; D is possibly TRBD1 (6 bases). This CDR3 has 16 residues. Deletions cut 3 bases from V and 3 bases from J, with 18 bases between. The germline V gene encodes CDR1 SGHAT and CDR2 FQNNGV.

The genes are TRBV5-6 and TRBJ1-1, with D unresolved. V lost 1 base and J 6 bases, leaving 19 bases between the germline ends. CDR1 and CDR2 from the germline V gene are SGHDT and YYEEEE. The CDR3 contains 16 residues. DNA for the CDR3: TGTGCCAGCAGCTTGCGGGCAGGAGTTGTGGTGGCTGAAGCTTTCTTT. It specifies CASSLRAGVVVAEAFF.

This clonotype turned up a few times. The chain combines TRBV6-5 with TRBJ1-4; 7 bases are a match to TRBD1. Germline CDR1 MNHEY, CDR2 SVGAGI. With V trimmed by 8 bases and J by 5 bases, 8 bases remained unmatched. The CDR3 is 14 amino acids. The CDR3 reads CASGPGQKNEKLFF. In nucleotides, the CDR3 is TGTGCCAGCGGTCCGGGACAGAAGAATGAAAAACTGTTTTTT.

This clonotype was picked up many times. This sequence joins TRBV9 and TRBJ2-1, with 10 positions matching TRBD2. Germline V gene lookup returns CDR1 SGDLS and CDR2 YYNGEE. After removal of 5 bases from V and 7 bases from J, the junction contained 6 bases not matched to a gene. The CDR3 is 14 residues long. CDR3 bases: TGTGCCAGCAGTTCCTTAGCGGGGGGTAATGAGCAGTTCTTC. Protein product: CASSSLAGGNEQFF.

This clonotype was seen more than once but under ten times. The gene calls are TRBV12-5 and TRBJ1-6; 7 bases are a match to TRBD1. The CDR3 contains 19 residues. Trimming cost V 7 bases and J 0 bases; bases outside gene matches: 15. Per the germline V gene, CDR1 is LGHNT and CDR2 is FRNRAP. Here the CDR3 reads CASDDGTDLGSSYNSPLHF. The CDR3 nucleotides read TGTGCTAGTGACGACGGGACAGATCTCGGAAGCTCCTATAATTCACCCCTCCACTTT.

This clonotype was detected only a few times. The genes are TRBV5-6 and TRBJ1-5, with 7 bases fitting TRBD1. V was clipped by 1 base and J by 4 bases; unmatched bases: 11. The CDR3 is 17 amino acids. CDR1 is SGHDT and CDR2 is YYEEEE in the germline V gene. The CDR3 nucleotides read TGTGCCAGCAGCTTGAGGACAGGAGTAGGGTTGAATCAGCCCCAGCATTTT. Its protein product is CASSLRTGVGLNQPQHF. Full variable domain (remainder filled in from reference TRBV5-6 and TRBJ1-5): DAGVTQSPTHLIKTRGQQVTLRCSPKSGHDTVSWYQQALGQGPQFIFQYYEEEERQRGNFPDRFSGHQFPNYSSELNVNALLLGDSALYLCASSLRTGVGLNQPQHFGDGTRLSIL.

In this sample, this clonotype turned up many times. This sequence joins TRBV4-3 and TRBJ2-7, with D tentatively TRBD1 (7 bases). CDR1 and CDR2 (germline): LGHNA, YSLEER. The germline V and J ends were trimmed by 3 bases and 6 bases, with 12 bases remaining between them. The length of the CDR3 is 13 residues. The CDR3 DNA reads as TGCGCCAGCAGCCAGGAGGGGGCCGGCGAGCAGTACTTC. It specifies CASSQEGAGEQYF.